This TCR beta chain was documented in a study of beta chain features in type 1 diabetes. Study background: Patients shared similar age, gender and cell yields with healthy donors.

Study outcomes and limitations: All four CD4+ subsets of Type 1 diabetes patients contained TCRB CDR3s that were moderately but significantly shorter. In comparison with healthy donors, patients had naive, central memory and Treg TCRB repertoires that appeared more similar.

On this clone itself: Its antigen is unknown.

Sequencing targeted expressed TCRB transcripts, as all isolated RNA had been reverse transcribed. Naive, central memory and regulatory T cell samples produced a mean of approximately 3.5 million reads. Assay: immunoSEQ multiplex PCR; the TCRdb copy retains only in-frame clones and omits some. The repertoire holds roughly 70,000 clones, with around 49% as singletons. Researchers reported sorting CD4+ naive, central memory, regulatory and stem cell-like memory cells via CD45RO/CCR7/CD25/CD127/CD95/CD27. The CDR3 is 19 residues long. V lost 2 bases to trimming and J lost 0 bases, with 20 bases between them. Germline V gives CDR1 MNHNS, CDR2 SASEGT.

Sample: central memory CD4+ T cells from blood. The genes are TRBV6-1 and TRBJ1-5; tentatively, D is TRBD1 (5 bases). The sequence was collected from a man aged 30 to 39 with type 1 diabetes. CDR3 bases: TGTGCCAGCAGTGAAATTGGTTGGGCAGGGATCCTTAGCAATCAGCCCCAGCATTTT. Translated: CASSEIGWAGILSNQPQHF.